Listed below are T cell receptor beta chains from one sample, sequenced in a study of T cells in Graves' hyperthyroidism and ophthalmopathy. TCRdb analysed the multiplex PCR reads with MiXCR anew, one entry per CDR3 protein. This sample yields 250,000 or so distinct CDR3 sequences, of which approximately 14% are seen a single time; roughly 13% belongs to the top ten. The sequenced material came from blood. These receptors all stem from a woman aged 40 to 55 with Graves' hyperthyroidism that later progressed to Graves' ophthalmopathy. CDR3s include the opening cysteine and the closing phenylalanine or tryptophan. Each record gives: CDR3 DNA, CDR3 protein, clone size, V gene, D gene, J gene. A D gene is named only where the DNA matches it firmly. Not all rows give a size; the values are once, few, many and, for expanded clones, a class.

TGCGCCAGCAGCCAAGCCGCTAGCGGGACCCCCTACGAGCAGTACTTC	CASSQAASGTPYEQYF	few	TRBV4-1	TRBD2	TRBJ2-7
TGTGCCACCCTAGCGGGAGGACCCCCCTACGAGCAGTACTTC	CATLAGGPPYEQYF	few	TRBV6-1	TRBD2	TRBJ2-7
TGTGCCAGCAAAGGGGGGGGGACAGGGAACACCGGGGAGCTGTTTTTT	CASKGGGTGNTGELFF	many	TRBV6-1	.	TRBJ2-2
TGTGCCAGCAGCGTAGGTCCCCAGATGAACACCGGGGAGCTGTTTTTT	CASSVGPQMNTGELFF	many	TRBV9	.	TRBJ2-2
TGTGCCAGCACCCCCGACCCCAACACAGATACGCAGTATTTT	CASTPDPNTDTQYF	few	TRBV5-4	.	TRBJ2-3
TGTGCCACCAGTGACGGTGAATCCAGCCCGAACACCGGGGAGCTGTTTTTT	CATSDGESSPNTGELFF	many	TRBV24-1	.	TRBJ2-2
TGTGCCAGCAAGGAGGGCGGGAGCACAGATACGCAGTATTTT	CASKEGGSTDTQYF	many	TRBV12-3/TRBV12-4	.	TRBJ2-3
TGTGCCAGCAGCCCCTCTTTTTTTGCCTGGACAGGGTTGTACGAGCAGTACTTC	CASSPSFFAWTGLYEQYF	few	TRBV7-9	TRBD1	TRBJ2-7
TGTGCCAGCAGGGAACAGGGGACCATCGTGGTGCAGTACTTC	CASREQGTIVVQYF	many	TRBV28	TRBD1	TRBJ2-7
TGTGCCAGCAGTCGTCAGGGGGTGTCCTACAATGAGCAGTTCTTC	CASSRQGVSYNEQFF	many	TRBV27	TRBD1	TRBJ2-1
TGCGCCACCCAAGGGACTAGCGGGACCCAGCAGTTCTTC	CATQGTSGTQQFF	.	TRBV10-1	TRBD2	TRBJ2-1